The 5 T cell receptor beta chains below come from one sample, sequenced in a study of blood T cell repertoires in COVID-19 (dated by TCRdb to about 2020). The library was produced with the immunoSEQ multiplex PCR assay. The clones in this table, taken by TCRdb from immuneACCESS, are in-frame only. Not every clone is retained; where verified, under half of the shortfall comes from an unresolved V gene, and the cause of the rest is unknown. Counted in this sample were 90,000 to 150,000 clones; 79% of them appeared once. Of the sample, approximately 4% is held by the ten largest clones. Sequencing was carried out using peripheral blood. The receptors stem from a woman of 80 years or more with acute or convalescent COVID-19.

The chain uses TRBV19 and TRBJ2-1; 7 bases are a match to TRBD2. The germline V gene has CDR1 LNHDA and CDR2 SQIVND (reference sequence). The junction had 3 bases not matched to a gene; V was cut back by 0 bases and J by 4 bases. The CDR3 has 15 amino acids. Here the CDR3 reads CASSIEAGAYNEQFF. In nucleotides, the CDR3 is TGTGCCAGTAGTATAGAGGCGGGAGCTTACAATGAGCAGTTCTTC. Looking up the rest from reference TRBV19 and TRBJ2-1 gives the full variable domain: DGGITQSPKYLFRKEGQNVTLSCEQNLNHDAMYWYRQDPGQGLRLIYYSQIVNDFQKGDIAEGYSVSREKKESFPLTVTSAQKNPTAFYLCASSIEAGAYNEQFFGPGTRLTVL.

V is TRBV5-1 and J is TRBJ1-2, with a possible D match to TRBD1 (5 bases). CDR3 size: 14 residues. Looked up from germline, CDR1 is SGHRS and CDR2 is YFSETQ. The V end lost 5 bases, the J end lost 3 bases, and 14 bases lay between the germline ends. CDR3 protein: CASSPRGVDYGYTF. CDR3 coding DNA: TGCGCCAGCAGTCCCCGGGGGGTGGACTATGGCTACACCTTC.

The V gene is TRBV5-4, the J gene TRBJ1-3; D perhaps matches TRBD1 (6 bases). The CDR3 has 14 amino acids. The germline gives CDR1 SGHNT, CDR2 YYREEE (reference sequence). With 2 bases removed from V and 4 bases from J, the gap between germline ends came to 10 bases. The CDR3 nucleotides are TGTGCCAGCAGCTTCCCAGGGGCCGGAAACACCATATATTTT. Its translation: CASSFPGAGNTIYF.

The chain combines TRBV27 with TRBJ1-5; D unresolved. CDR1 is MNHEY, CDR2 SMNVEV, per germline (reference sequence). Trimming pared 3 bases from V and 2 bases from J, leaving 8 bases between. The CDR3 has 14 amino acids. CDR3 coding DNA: TGTGCCAGCAGTTTTATCGGGGGCAATCAGCCCCAGCATTTT. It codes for CASSFIGGNQPQHF.

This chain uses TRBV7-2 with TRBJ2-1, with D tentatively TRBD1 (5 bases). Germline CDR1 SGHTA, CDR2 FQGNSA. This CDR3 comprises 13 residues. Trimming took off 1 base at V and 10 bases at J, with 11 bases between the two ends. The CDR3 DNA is TGTGCCAGCAGCTTAGAACAGGATCGCGAGCAGTTCTTC. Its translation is CASSLEQDREQFF.